This TCR beta chain was captured by sequencing in a study of T cell responses to AZD1222 COVID-19 vaccine. Across the whole study: Second-dose recipients at about 4 or about 12 weeks were treated as one pooled group.

Trimming pared 6 bases from V and 0 bases from J, leaving 5 bases between. Germline lookup yields CDR1 SQVTM and CDR2 ANQGSEA. The CDR3 extends over 12 amino acids. Study-level points and caveats: After the peak T cell response, and only then, were repertoires sampled. Mapped onto spike, vaccine-associated CD4 TCRs spanned it and were dominant at 160-218 and 743-854. Among spike-specific TCRs, nearly half reportedly target unmutated variant regions.

Here immunoSEQ multiplex PCR was the method, and the copy in TCRdb shows in-frame clones only, minus some. The sample carries more than 95,000 clones, approximately 88% recorded once. A remark on this clone: Its antigen is currently unknown.

The genes are TRBV29-1 and TRBJ2-2; no firm D call. The sequences come from peripheral blood, collected on day 0 of AZD1222 vaccination. This clonotype was sampled from an adult in good health. CDR3 DNA sequence: TGCAGCGTAGATCCGAACACCGGGGAGCTGTTTTTT. It translates to CSVDPNTGELFF.